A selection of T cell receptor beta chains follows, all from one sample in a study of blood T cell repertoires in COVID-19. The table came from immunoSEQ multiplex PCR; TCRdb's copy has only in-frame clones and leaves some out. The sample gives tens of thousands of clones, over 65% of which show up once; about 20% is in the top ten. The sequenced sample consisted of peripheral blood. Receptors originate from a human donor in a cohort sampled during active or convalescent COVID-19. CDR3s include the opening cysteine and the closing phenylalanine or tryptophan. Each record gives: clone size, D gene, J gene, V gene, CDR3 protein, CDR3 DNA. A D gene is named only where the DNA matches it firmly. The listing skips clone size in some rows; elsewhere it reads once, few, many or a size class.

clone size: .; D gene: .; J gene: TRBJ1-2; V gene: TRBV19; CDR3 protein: CASSSQGVWDYGYTF; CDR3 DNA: TGTGCCAGTAGTAGCCAGGGTGTCTGGGACTATGGCTACACCTTC
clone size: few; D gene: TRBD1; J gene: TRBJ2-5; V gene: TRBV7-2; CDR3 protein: CASSPDLFRQGRETQYF; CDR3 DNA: TGTGCCAGCAGCCCGGACCTGTTTAGACAGGGAAGAGAGACCCAGTACTTC
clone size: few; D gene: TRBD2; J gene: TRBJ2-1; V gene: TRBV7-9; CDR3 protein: CASSPTSWSEQFF; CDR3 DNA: TGTGCCAGCAGCCCGACTAGCTGGAGTGAGCAGTTCTTC
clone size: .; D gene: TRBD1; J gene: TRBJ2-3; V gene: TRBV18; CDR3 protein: CASSPGTGRTDTQYF; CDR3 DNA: TGTGCCAGCTCCCCCGGGACAGGACGCACAGATACGCAGTATTTT
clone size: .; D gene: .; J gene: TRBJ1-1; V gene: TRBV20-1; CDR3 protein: CSASHPQTGNTEAFF; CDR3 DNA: TGCAGTGCTAGTCATCCTCAGACAGGGAACACTGAAGCTTTCTTT
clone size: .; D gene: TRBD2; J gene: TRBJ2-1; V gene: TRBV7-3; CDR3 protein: CASSYPTSGGYDEQFF; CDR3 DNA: TGTGCCAGCAGCTATCCGACTAGCGGGGGGTACGATGAGCAGTTCTTC
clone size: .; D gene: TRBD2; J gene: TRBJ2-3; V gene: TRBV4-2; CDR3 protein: CASSQTFGGTMW; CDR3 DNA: TGTGCCAGCAGCCAAACTTTTGGGGGGACTATGTGG
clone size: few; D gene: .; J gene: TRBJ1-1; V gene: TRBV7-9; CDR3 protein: CASFMYTEAFF; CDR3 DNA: TGTGCCAGTTTTATGTACACTGAAGCTTTCTTT
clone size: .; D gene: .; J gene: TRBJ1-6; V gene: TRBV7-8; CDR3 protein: CASSLGQVINSPLHF; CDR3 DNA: TGTGCCAGCAGCTTAGGACAGGTGATTAATTCACCCCTCCACTTT
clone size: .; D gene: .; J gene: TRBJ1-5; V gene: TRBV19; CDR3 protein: CASSMGGIEQPQHF; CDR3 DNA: TGTGCCAGTAGTATGGGGGGAATCGAGCAGCCCCAGCATTTT
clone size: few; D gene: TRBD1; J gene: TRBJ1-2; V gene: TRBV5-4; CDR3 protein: CASSWGTGGTYGYTF; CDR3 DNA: TGTGCCAGCAGCTGGGGGACAGGGGGAACTTATGGCTACACCTTC
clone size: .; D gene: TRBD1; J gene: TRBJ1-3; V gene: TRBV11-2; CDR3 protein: CASSDRGSGNTIYF; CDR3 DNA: TGTGCCAGCAGCGACAGGGGCTCTGGAAACACCATATATTTT
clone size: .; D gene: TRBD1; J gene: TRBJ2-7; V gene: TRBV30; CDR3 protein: CAWSSQGAYEQYF; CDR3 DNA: TGTGCCTGGAGTAGCCAGGGGGCCTACGAGCAGTACTTC
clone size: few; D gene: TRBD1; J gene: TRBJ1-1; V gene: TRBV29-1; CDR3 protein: CSVEKGQGTEAFF; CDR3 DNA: TGCAGCGTTGAAAAGGGACAGGGCACTGAAGCTTTCTTT
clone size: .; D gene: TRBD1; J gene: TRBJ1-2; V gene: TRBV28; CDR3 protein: CASSFMGQGQWGYGYTF; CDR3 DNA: TGTGCCAGCAGTTTCATGGGACAGGGACAGTGGGGCTATGGCTACACCTTC
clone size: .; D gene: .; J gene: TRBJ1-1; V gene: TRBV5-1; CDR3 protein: CASTQGAVNTEAFF; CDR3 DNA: TGCGCCAGTACACAAGGGGCAGTGAACACTGAAGCTTTCTTT
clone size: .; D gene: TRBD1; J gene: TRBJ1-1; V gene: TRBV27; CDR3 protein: CASSSSGTGYEAFF; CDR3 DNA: TGTGCCAGCAGTTCGTCCGGGACAGGGTATGAAGCTTTCTTT
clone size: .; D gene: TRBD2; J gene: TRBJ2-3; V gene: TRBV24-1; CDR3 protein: CATSDPRSGGTGDTQYF; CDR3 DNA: TGTGCCACCAGTGACCCGAGGAGCGGGGGCACCGGGGATACGCAGTATTTT
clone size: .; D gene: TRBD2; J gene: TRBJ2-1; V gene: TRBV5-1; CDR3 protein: CASSWTSGSPTLSNEQFF; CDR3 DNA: TGCGCCAGCAGCTGGACTAGCGGGAGCCCCACCCTCTCCAATGAGCAGTTCTTC
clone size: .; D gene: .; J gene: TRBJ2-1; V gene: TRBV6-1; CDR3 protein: CASSAAGTGGPSGRSGQFF; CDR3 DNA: TGTGCCAGCAGTGCTGCCGGGACAGGGGGGCCTAGCGGGAGATCGGGGCAGTTCTTC